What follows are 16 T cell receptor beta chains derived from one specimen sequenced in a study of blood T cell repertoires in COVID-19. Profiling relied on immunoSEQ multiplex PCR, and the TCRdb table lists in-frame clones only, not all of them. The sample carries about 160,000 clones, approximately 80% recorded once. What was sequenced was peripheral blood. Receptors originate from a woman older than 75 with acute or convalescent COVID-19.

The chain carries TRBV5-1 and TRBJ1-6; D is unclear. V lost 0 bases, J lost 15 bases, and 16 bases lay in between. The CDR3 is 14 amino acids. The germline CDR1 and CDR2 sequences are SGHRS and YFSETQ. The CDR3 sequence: CASSLAQAGSILHF. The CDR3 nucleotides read TGCGCCAGCAGCTTGGCGCAGGCGGGGTCGATCCTCCACTTT.

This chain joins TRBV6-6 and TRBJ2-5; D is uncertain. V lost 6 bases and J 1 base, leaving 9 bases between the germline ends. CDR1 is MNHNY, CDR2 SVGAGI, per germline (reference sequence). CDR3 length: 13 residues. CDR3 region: CASSLQSQETQYF. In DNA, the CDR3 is TGTGCCAGCAGCTTACAGAGCCAAGAGACCCAGTACTTC.

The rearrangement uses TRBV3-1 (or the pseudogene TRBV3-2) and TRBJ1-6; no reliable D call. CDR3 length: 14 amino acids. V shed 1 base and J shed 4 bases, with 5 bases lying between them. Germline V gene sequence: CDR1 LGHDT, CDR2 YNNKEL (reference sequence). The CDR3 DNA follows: TGTGCCAGCAGCCAAGGAGTATATAATTCACCCCTCCACTTT. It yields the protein CASSQGVYNSPLHF.

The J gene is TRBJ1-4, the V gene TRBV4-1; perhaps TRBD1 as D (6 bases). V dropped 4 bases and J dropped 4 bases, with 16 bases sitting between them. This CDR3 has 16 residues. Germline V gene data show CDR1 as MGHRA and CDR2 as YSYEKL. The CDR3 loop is CASSLNSDSLNEKLFF. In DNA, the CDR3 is TGCGCCAGCAGCCTGAACTCGGACAGTCTTAATGAAAAACTGTTTTTT.

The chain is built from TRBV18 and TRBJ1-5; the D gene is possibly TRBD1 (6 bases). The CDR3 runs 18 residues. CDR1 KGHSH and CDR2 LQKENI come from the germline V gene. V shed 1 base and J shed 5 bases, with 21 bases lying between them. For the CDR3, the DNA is TGTGCCAGCTCACCACTTCCCCCGGGACAAGGGGTGGATCAGCCCCAGCATTTT. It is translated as CASSPLPPGQGVDQPQHF.

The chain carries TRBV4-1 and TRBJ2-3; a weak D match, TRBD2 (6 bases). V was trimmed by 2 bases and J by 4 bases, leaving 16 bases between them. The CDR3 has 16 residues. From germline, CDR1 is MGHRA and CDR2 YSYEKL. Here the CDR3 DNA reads TGCGCCAGCAGCCAAAGTCCGACTAGGAGGCCAGATACGCAGTATTTT. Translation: CASSQSPTRRPDTQYF.

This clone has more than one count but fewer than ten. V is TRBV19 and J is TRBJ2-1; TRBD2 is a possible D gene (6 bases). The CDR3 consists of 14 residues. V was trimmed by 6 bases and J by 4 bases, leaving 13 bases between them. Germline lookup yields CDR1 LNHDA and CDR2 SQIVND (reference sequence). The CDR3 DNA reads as TGTGCCAGTAGCCTAGGGCTAGCGTACAATGAGCAGTTCTTC. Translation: CASSLGLAYNEQFF.

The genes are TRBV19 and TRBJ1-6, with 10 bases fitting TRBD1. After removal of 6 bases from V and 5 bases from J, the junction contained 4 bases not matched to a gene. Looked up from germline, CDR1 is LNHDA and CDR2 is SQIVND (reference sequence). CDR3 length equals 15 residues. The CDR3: CASRGQGRDNSPLHF. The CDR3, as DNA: TGTGCCAGTAGGGGACAGGGGAGGGATAATTCACCCCTCCACTTT.

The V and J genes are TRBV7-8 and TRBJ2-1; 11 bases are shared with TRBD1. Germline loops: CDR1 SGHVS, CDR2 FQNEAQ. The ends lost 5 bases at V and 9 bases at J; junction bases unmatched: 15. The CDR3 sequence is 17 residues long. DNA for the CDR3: TGTGCCAGCAGCGAAAATTACGGGACAGGGGGGTCAAGTGAGCAGTTCTTC. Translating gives CASSENYGTGGSSEQFF.

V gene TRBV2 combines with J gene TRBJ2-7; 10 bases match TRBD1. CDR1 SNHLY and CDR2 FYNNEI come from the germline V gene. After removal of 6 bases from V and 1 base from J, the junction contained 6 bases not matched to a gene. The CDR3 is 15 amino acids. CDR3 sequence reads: CASRMDRGKSYEQYF. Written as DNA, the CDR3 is TGTGCCAGCAGGATGGACAGGGGGAAGTCCTACGAGCAGTACTTC.

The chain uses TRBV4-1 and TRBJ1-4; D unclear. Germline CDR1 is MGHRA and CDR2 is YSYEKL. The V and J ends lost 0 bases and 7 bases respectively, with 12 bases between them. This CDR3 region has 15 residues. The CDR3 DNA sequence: TGCGCCAGCAGCCAAGACACTAAAGCGGTTGAAAAACTGTTTTTT. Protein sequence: CASSQDTKAVEKLFF.

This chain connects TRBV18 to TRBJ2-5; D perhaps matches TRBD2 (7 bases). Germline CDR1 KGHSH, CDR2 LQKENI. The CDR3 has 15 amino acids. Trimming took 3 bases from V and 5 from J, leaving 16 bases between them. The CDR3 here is CASSPRQGGGETQYF. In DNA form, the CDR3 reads TGTGCCAGCTCACCCCGACAAGGGGGAGGGGAGACCCAGTACTTC.

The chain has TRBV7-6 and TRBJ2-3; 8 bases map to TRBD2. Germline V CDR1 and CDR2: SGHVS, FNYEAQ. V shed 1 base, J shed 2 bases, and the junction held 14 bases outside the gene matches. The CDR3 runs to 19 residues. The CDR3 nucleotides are TGTGCCAGCAGCTTAGGCATTACTAGCGGCCGGAGGGACACAGATACGCAGTATTTT. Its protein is CASSLGITSGRRDTDTQYF.

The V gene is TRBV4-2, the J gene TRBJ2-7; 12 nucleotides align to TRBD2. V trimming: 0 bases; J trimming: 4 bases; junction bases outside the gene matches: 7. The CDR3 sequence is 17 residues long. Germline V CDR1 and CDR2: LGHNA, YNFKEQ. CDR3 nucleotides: TGTGCCAGCAGCCAAGAAGGGCTAGCGGGGGGGAGATACGAGCAGTACTTC. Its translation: CASSQEGLAGGRYEQYF.

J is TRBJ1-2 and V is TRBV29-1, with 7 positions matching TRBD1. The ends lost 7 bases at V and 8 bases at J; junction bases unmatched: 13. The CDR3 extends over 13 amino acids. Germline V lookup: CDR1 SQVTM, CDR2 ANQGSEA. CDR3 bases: TGCAGCGCCTCAACAGGGGATTCGTGGGGCTACACCTTC. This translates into CSASTGDSWGYTF.

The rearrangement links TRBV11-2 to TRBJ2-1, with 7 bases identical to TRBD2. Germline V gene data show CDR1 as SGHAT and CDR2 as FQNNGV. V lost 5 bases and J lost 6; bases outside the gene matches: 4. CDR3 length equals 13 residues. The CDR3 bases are TGTGCCAGCAGCATCGGACTAGTCAATGAGCAGTTCTTC. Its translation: CASSIGLVNEQFF.